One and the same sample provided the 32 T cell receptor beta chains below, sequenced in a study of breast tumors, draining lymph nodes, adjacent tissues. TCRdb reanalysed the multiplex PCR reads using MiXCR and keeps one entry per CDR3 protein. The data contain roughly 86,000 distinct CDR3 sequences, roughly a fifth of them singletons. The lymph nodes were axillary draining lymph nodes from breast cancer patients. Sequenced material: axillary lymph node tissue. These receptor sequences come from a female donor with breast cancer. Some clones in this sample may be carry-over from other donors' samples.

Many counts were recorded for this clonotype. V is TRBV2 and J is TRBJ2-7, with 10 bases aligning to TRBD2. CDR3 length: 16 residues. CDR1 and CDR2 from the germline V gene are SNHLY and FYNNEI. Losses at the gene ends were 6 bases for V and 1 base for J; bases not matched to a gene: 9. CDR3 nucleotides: TGTGCCAGCAGAGGGGGCCTAGCGGGAGCTTCCTACGAGCAGTACTTC. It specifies CASRGGLAGASYEQYF.

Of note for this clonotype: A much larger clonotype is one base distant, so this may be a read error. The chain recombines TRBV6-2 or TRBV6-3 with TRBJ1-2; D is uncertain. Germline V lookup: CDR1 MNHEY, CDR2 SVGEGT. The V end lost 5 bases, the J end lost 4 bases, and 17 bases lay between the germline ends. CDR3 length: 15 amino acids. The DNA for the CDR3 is TGTGCCAGCAGTAGCCCTGGGCAAAACCCCTATGGCTACACCTTC. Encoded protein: CASSSPGQNPYGYTF.

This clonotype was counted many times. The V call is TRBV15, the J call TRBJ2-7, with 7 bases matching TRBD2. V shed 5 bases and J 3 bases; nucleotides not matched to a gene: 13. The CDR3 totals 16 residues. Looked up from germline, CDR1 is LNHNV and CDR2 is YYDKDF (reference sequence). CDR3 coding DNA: TGTGCCACCAGCCGCACGGCGGGCGGGGGATACTACGAGCAGTACTTC. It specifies CATSRTAGGGYYEQYF.

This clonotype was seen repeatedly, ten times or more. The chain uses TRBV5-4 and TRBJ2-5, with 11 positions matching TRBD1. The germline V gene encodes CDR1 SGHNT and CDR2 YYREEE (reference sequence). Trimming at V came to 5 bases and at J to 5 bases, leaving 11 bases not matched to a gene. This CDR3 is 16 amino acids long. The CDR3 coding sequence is TGTGCCAGCAGTTCCCCCGGGGACAGGGGGGGGGAGACCCAGTACTTC. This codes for CASSSPGDRGGETQYF.

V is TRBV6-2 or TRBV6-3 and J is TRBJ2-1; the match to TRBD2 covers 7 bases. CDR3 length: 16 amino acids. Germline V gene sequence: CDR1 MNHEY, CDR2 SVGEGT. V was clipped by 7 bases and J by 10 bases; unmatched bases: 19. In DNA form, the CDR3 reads TGTGCCAGCACCTTCGGCGGAGGGGAGGGCGGGTGGGAGCAGTTCTTC. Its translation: CASTFGGGEGGWEQFF.

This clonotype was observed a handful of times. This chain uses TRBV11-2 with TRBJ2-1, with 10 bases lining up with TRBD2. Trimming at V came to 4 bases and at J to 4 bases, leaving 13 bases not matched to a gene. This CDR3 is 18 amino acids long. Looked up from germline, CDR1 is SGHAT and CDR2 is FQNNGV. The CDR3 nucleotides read TGTGCCAGCAGCTCGAGAACTACTAGCGGGACTCATTACAATGAGCAGTTCTTC. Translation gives CASSSRTTSGTHYNEQFF.

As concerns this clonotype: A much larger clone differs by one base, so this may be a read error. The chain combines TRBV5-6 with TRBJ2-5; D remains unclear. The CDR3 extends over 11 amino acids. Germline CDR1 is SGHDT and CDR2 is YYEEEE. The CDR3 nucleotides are TGTGCCAGCTCAGTACAAGGGACCCAGTACTTC. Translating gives CASSVQGTQYF. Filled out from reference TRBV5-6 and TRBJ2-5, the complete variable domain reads DAGVTQSPTHLIKTRGQQVTLRCSPKSGHDTVSWYQQALGQGPQFIFQYYEEEERQRGNFPDRFSGHQFPNYSSELNVNALLLGDSALYLCASSVQGTQYFGPGTRLLVL.

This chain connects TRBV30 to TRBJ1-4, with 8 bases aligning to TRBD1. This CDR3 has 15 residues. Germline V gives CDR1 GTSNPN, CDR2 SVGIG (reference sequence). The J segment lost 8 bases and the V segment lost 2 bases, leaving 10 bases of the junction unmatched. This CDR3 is CAWSPMDRAGEKLFF. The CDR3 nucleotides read TGTGCCTGGAGTCCCATGGACAGGGCGGGAGAAAAACTGTTTTTT. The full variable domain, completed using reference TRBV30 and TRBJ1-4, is SQTIHQWPATLVQPVGSPLSLECTVEGTSNPNLYWYRQAAGRGLQLLFYSVGIGQISSEVPQNLSASRPQDRQFILSSKKLLLSDSGFYLCAWSPMDRAGEKLFFGSGTQLSVL.

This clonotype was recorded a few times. As DNA, the CDR3 is TGTGCCAGCAGTTTAAGGGCGGGACAGGGTACGCAGTATTTT. It yields the protein CASSLRAGQGTQYF. The rearrangement uses TRBV28 and TRBJ2-3; 9 positions agree with TRBD1. Germline V lookup: CDR1 MDHEN, CDR2 SYDVKM. Unmatched junction bases numbered 5, after V lost 2 bases and J lost 8 bases. CDR3 length: 14 residues. The variable domain in full, with the rest retrieved from reference TRBV28 and TRBJ2-3, is DVKVTQSSRYLVKRTGEKVFLECVQDMDHENMFWYRQDPGLGLRLIYFSYDVKMKEKGDIPEGYSVSREKKERFSLILESASTNQTSMYLCASSLRAGQGTQYFGPGTRLTVL.

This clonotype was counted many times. The CDR3 DNA reads as TGTGCCATCAGTGACGGGGGAAATCAGCCCCAGCATTTT. Protein product: CAISDGGNQPQHF. This chain connects TRBV10-3 to TRBJ1-5, with D tentatively TRBD1 (5 bases). The germline V and J ends were trimmed by 3 bases and 4 bases, with 7 bases remaining between them. This CDR3 region has 13 residues. CDR1 and CDR2 from the germline V gene are ENHRY and SYGVKD.

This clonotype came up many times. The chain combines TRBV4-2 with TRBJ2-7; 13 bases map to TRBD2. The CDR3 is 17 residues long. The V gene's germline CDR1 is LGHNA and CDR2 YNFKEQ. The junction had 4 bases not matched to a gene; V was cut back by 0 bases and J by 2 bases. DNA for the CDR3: TGTGCCAGCAGCCAAGATGCACTAGCGGGAGGGGCCTACGAGCAGTACTTC. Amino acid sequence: CASSQDALAGGAYEQYF.

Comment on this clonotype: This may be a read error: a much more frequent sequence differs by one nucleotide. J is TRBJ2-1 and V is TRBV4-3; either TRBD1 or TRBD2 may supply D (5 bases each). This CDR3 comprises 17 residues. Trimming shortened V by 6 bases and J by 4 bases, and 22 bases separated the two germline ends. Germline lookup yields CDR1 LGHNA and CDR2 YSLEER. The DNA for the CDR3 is TGCGCCAGCAGAAAATCCACAGGACTTAGGGCATACAATGAGCAGTTCTTC. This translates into CASRKSTGLRAYNEQFF.

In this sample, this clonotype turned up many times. In nucleotides, the CDR3 is TGCGCCAGCAGCTCCCTGTACGAGCAGTACTTC. Translated, it gives CASSSLYEQYF. This chain joins TRBV5-1 and TRBJ2-7, with unresolved D. The CDR3 has 11 amino acids. Trimming removed 3 bases at V and 4 bases at J, with 5 bases between. CDR1 and CDR2 from the germline V gene are SGHRS and YFSETQ.

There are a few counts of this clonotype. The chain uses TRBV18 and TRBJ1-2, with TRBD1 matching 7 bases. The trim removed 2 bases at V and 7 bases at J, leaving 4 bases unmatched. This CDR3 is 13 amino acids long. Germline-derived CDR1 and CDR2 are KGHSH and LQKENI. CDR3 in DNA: TGTGCCAGCTCACCAGGGACAGACTTTGGCTACACCTTC. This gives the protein CASSPGTDFGYTF.

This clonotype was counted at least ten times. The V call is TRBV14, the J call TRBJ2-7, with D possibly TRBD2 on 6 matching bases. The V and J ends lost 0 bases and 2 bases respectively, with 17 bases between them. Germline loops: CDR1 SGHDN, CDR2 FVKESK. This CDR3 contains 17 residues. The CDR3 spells CASSQEATSSVAYEQYF. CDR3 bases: TGTGCCAGCAGCCAAGAGGCCACTTCTAGCGTCGCCTACGAGCAGTACTTC.

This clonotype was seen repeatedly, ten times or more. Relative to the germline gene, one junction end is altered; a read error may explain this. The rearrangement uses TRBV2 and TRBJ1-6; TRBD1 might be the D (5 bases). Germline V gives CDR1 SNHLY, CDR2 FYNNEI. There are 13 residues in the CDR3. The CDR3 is CTSRAVENSPLHF. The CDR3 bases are TGTACCAGCAGGGCAGTCGAAAATTCACCCCTCCACTTT.

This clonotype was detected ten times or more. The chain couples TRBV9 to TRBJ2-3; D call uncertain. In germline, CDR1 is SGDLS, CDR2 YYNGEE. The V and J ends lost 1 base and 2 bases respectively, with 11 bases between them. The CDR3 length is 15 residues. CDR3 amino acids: CASSVYGAPTDTQYF. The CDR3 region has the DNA TGTGCCAGCAGCGTATACGGAGCTCCCACAGATACGCAGTATTTT.

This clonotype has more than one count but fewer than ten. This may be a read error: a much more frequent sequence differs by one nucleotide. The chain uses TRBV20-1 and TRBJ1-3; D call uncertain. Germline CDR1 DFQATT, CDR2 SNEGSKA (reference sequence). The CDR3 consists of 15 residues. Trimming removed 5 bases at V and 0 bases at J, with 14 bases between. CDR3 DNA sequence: TGCAGTGCTCCTCGGCCGGAAAACTCTGGAAACACCATATATTTT. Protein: CSAPRPENSGNTIYF.

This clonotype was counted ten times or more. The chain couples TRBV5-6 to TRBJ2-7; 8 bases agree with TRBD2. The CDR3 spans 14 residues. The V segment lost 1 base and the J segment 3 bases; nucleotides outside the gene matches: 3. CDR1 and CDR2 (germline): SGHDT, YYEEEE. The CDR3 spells CASSLSAGGYEQYF. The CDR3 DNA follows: TGTGCCAGCAGCTTGTCCGCGGGAGGCTACGAGCAGTACTTC.

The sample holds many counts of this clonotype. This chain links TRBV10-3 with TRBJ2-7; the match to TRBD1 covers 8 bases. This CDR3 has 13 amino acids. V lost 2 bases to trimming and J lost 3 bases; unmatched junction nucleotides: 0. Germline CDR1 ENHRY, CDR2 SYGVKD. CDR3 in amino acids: CAISEGQGYEQYF. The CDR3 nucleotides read TGTGCCATCAGTGAGGGACAGGGCTACGAGCAGTACTTC.

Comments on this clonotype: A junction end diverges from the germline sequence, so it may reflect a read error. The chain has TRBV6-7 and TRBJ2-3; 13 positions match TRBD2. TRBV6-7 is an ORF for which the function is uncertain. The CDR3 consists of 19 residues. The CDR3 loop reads CASSPITSGRATKHRYAVF. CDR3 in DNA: TGTGCCAGCAGTCCTATTACTAGCGGGAGGGCCACCAAGCACAGATACGCAGTATTT.

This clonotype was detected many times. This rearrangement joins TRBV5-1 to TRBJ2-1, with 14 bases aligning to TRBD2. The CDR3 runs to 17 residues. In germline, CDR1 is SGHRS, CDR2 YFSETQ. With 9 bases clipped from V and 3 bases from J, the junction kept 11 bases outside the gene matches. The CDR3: CATKGLAGALDYNEQFF. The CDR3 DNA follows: TGCGCCACCAAGGGACTAGCGGGAGCCTTGGACTACAATGAGCAGTTCTTC.

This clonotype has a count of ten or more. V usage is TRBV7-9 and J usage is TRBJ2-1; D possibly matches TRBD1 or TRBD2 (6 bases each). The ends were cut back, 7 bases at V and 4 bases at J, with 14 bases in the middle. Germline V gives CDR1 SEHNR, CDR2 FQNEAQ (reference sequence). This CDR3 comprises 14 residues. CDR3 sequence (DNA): TGTGCCAGCACCGAGGAGGGGGGTTACAATGAGCAGTTCTTC. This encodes CASTEEGGYNEQFF.

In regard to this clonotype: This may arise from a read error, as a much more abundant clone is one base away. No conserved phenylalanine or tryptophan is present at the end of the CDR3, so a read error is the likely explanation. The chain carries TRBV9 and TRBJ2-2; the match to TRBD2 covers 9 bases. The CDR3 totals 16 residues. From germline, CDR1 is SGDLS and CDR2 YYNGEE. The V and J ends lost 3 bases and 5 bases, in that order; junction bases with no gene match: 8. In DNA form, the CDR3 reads TGTGCCAGCAGCGCCTCTAGCGGGACTGCAACCGGGGAGCTGTTTCTT. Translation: CASSASSGTATGELFL.

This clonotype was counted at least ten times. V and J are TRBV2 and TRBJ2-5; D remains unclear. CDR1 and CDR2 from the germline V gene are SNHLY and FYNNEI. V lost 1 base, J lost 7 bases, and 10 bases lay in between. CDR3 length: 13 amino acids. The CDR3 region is CASSEVTKGTQYF. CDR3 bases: TGTGCCAGCAGTGAAGTTACAAAGGGGACCCAGTACTTC.

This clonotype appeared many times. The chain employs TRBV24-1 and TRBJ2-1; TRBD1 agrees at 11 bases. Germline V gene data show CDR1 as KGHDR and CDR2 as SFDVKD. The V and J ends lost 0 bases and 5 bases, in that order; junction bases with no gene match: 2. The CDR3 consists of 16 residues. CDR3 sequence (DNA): TGTGCCACCAGTGATTTGGGGACAGGGGGGAACAATGAGCAGTTCTTC. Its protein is CATSDLGTGGNNEQFF.

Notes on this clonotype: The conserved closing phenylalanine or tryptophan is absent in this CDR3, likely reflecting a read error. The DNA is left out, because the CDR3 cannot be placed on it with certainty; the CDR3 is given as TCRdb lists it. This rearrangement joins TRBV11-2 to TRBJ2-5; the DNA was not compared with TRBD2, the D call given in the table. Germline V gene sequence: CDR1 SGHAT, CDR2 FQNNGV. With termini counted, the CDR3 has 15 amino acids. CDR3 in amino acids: CASSYSGRFLGDPVL.

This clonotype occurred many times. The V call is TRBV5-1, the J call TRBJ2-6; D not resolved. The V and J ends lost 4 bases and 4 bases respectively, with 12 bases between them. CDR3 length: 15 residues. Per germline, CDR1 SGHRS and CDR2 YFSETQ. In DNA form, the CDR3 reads TGCGCCAGCAGCCCCCTTCAAGCCGGGGCCAACGTCCTGACTTTC. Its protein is CASSPLQAGANVLTF. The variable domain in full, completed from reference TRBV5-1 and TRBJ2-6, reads KAGVTQTPRYLIKTRGQQVTLSCSPISGHRSVSWYQQTPGQGLQFLFEYFSETQRNKGNFPGRFSGRQFSNSRSEMNVSTLELGDSALYLCASSPLQAGANVLTFGAGSRLTVL.

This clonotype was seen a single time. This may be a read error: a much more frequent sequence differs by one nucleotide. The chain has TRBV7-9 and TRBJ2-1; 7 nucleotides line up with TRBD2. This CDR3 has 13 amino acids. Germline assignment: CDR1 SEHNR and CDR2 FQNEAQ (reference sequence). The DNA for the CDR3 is TGTGCCAGCAGCTTAAGCGGGATAAATGAGCAGCTCTTC. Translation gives CASSLSGINEQLF.

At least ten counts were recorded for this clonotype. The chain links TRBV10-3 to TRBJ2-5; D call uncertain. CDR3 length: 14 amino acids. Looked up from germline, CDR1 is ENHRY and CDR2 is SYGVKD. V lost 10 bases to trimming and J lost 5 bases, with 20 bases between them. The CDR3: CATQEDGPRETQYF. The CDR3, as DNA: TGTGCCACCCAAGAAGACGGACCAAGGGAGACCCAGTACTTC.

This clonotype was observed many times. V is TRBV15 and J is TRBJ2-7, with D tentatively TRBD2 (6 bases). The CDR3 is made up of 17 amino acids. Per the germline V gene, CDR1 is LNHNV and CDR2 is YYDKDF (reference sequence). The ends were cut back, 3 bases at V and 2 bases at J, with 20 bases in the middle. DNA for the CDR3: TGTGCCACCAGCAGTCCCATTGTAGGGGCGGGGACCTACGAGCAGTACTTC. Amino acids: CATSSPIVGAGTYEQYF.

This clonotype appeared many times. The CDR3, as DNA: TGTGCCAGCAGTCCACAGGGGGGGACAAATTCACCCCTCCACTTT. Translated, it gives CASSPQGGTNSPLHF. This sequence joins TRBV12-3 or TRBV12-4 and TRBJ1-6; 8 bases align to TRBD1. The CDR3 length is 15 residues. V gave up 5 bases and J gave up 7 bases; unmatched junction bases: 7.